This TCR beta chain is from a study of T cells in Graves' hyperthyroidism and ophthalmopathy. Overall study context: Before any treatment, at initial diagnosis, peripheral blood was collected.

RNA transcripts served as the template for amplifying TCR beta CDR3 regions. When the TCR CDR3 underwent first-round RT-PCR, the HTBI primer set was used. One entry per CDR3 protein, called by TCRdb with MiXCR from the multiplex PCR reads. The repertoire includes about 600,000 distinct CDR3 sequences, 13% to 15% of them detected once, and roughly 6.9% sits in the top ten. Germline CDR1 ENHRY, CDR2 SYGVKD. J lost 4 bases, V lost 3 bases, and 7 bases had no gene match. The CDR3 spans 18 residues. Ophthalmopathy cases met thresholds of Clinical Activity Score at least 3, NOSPECS grade at least 4 and duration under 3 months. PBMCs were derived from about 9.1 ml fresh peripheral blood. About this clonotype: Its specificity is not known.

General study findings and limits: Blood also contained most expanded thyroid clonotypes above 0.001.

This chain connects TRBV10-3 to TRBJ2-6, with 12 bases aligning to TRBD2. The sequencing sample was made of blood. The receptor comes from a woman younger than 35 with Graves' ophthalmopathy. The CDR3 bases are TGTGCCATCAGTGATTCTAGCGGGAGGGCCGCGGGGGCCAACGTCCTGACTTTC. It is translated as CAISDSSGRAAGANVLTF.